The next 14 T cell receptor beta chains were all read from a single sample in a study of blood T cell repertoires in COVID-19. The data were produced by immunoSEQ multiplex PCR, yet TCRdb's version contains in-frame clones alone and is incomplete. The sample records about 87,000 clones, less than 80% being singletons. Material: peripheral blood. The receptors derive from a woman between 50 and 59 years old with acute or convalescent COVID-19.

A single count supports this clone. The V gene is TRBV4-1, the J gene TRBJ1-2; D perhaps matches TRBD1 (6 bases). Germline V lookup: CDR1 MGHRA, CDR2 YSYEKL. The CDR3 is 14 amino acids. The germline V and J ends were trimmed by 1 base and 5 bases, with 11 bases remaining between them. CDR3 nucleotide sequence: TGCGCCAGCAGCCAAGCTTTGGGGGCATATGGCTACACCTTC. Translation gives CASSQALGAYGYTF.

V is TRBV3-1 (or the pseudogene TRBV3-2) and J is TRBJ1-1; no firm D call. Per the germline V gene, CDR1 is LGHDT and CDR2 is YNNKEL (reference sequence). Trimming left V 0 bases short and J 1 base short, with 12 bases between. The CDR3 is 16 residues long. The CDR3 sequence is CASSQELLPANTEAFF. DNA for the CDR3: TGTGCCAGCAGCCAAGAACTACTTCCAGCGAACACTGAAGCTTTCTTT.

This chain uses TRBV28 with TRBJ1-2; 7 bases line up with TRBD1. The CDR3 is made up of 13 amino acids. Germline CDR1 MDHEN, CDR2 SYDVKM. V trimming: 6 bases; J trimming: 8 bases; junction bases outside the gene matches: 9. The CDR3 sequence is CASRPDRVQGYTF. CDR3 nucleotides: TGTGCCAGCAGGCCCGACAGGGTACAGGGCTACACCTTC.

The chain employs TRBV10-3 and TRBJ1-6; 8 bases line up with TRBD1. Trimming removed 7 bases from V and 6 bases from J; junction bases left unmatched: 14. Germline-derived CDR1 and CDR2 are ENHRY and SYGVKD. The CDR3 extends over 17 amino acids. In DNA form, the CDR3 reads TGTGCCATCAAAGGGCAGGGGGCCGGGACAGGTAATTCACCCCTCCACTTT. It yields the protein CAIKGQGAGTGNSPLHF.

The chain combines TRBV9 with TRBJ1-1; maybe TRBD1 (5 bases). V was pared by 5 bases and J by 6 bases, with 11 bases between. The CDR3 totals 12 residues. Germline-derived CDR1 and CDR2 are SGDLS and YYNGEE. CDR3 region: CASSHPGAEAFF. The CDR3 DNA reads TGTGCCAGCAGTCACCCGGGGGCTGAAGCTTTCTTT.

The chain employs TRBV6-4 and TRBJ2-7; 9 bases map to TRBD2. V shed 4 bases and J 1 base; nucleotides not matched to a gene: 5. CDR1 is MRHNA, CDR2 SNTAGT, per germline. The CDR3 sequence is 15 residues long. The CDR3 sequence: CASSVTSGPSYEQYF. In DNA, the CDR3 is TGTGCCAGCAGTGTCACTAGCGGGCCTTCCTACGAGCAGTACTTC.

The chain recombines TRBV24-1 with TRBJ2-1; 12 bases match TRBD2. The CDR3 is made up of 17 amino acids. With V trimmed by 0 bases and J by 8 bases, 7 bases remained unmatched. Germline V gene sequence: CDR1 KGHDR, CDR2 SFDVKD. CDR3 amino acids: CATSDLVASGGVDEQFF. The CDR3 DNA reads TGTGCCACCAGTGATTTGGTGGCTAGCGGGGGGGTGGATGAGCAGTTCTTC.

This clone was observed a handful of times. This chain uses TRBV24-1 with TRBJ2-2; 8 bases align to TRBD1. The CDR3 runs to 15 residues. Germline V gives CDR1 KGHDR, CDR2 SFDVKD. V gave up 3 bases and J gave up 6 bases; unmatched junction bases: 5. This CDR3 is CATSDPHRGSGELFF. The CDR3 region has the DNA TGTGCCACCAGTGATCCCCACAGGGGGTCCGGGGAGCTGTTTTTT.

At least ten counts were recorded for this clone. V is TRBV3-1 (or the pseudogene TRBV3-2) and J is TRBJ1-2; D not resolved. Looked up from germline, CDR1 is LGHDT and CDR2 is YNNKEL (reference sequence). Trimming took off 0 bases at V and 3 bases at J, with 8 bases between the two ends. The CDR3 is 14 residues long. The CDR3 is CASSQDWGDYGYTF. The CDR3 DNA reads as TGTGCCAGCAGCCAAGATTGGGGAGACTATGGCTACACCTTC.

V gene TRBV28 combines with J gene TRBJ1-1, with 8 bases identical to TRBD1. Germline CDR1 MDHEN, CDR2 SYDVKM. J gave up 1 base and V 2 bases, and 6 bases lay outside the gene matches. This CDR3 has 16 amino acids. The CDR3 is CASSLSGGQGNTEAFF. In nucleotides, the CDR3 is TGTGCCAGCAGTTTAAGCGGCGGACAGGGGAACACTGAAGCTTTCTTT.

The chain uses TRBV6-5 and TRBJ2-2; 8 bases fit TRBD2. The CDR3 spans 14 residues. Trimming removed 7 bases from V and 4 bases from J; junction bases left unmatched: 5. Per the germline V gene, CDR1 is MNHEY and CDR2 is SVGAGI. CDR3 bases: TGTGCCAGCAAACCGGCGGGGGGCACCGGGGAGCTGTTTTTT. Translated, it gives CASKPAGGTGELFF.

The chain couples TRBV7-2 to TRBJ1-2; 9 nucleotides line up with TRBD1. V trimming: 5 bases; J trimming: 5 bases; junction bases outside the gene matches: 9. This CDR3 comprises 15 residues. Per the germline V gene, CDR1 is SGHTA and CDR2 is FQGNSA. Written as DNA, the CDR3 is TGTGCCAGCAGCCCCGGGACAGGGAAAACGTATGGCTACACCTTC. Its protein is CASSPGTGKTYGYTF.

V usage is TRBV20-1 and J usage is TRBJ1-2; D is unresolved. Between the trimmed V and J ends, which lost 3 bases and 2 bases, there was a span of 10 bases. Germline CDR1 DFQATT, CDR2 SNEGSKA (reference sequence). This CDR3 has 13 amino acids. CDR3 sequence reads: CSASRTVNYGYTF. In DNA, the CDR3 is TGCAGTGCTAGTCGGACTGTGAACTATGGCTACACCTTC.

This chain links TRBV28 with TRBJ2-7, with D perhaps matching TRBD1 (5 bases). The CDR3 is 14 amino acids. The V end was cut by 2 bases, the J end by 6 bases, with 14 bases between. The V gene's germline CDR1 is MDHEN and CDR2 SYDVKM. Here the CDR3 reads CASSLIQGPREQYF. DNA of the CDR3: TGTGCCAGCAGTTTAATCCAGGGCCCGCGCGAGCAGTACTTC.